The present T cell receptor beta chain was sequenced within a study of T-cell reconstitution after alpha-beta-depleted transplantation in children. Study-level points and caveats: In some patients, recipient T cells and intrathymic progenitors surviving conditioning explained high day-60 diversity. Newly produced T cells mostly provided counts and TCRbeta diversity after one year, as hyperexpanded clones declined. About two months after transplant, alpha-beta T cells reportedly came from several hundred expanded graft clones.

Between the trimmed V and J ends, which lost 1 base and 5 bases, there was a span of 11 bases. The CDR3 extends over 14 amino acids. The germline gives CDR1 MGHRA, CDR2 YSYEKL. This clonotype came up many times. The antigen is undetermined. Unique molecular identifiers were incorporated during preparation of the TCRbeta library. From the PCR reads, TCRdb called clonotypes with MiXCR, one entry per CDR3 protein. The data hold roughly 160,000 distinct CDR3 sequences, with over 8.5% observed a single time. This receptor was obtained from a boy aged 2-9 years with acute myeloid leukemia, due to receive a stem cell transplant. Specimen: PBMCs, collected before TCRalphabeta/CD19-depleted stem cell transplant. The V call is TRBV4-1, the J call TRBJ2-5; D could derive from TRBD1 or TRBD2 (6 bases each). CDR3 protein: CASSQVWGAETQYF. In nucleotides, the CDR3 is TGCGCCAGCAGCCAAGTATGGGGGGCGGAGACCCAGTACTTC.